Below, 27 T cell receptor beta chains from the same sample are listed, as sequenced in a study of cytomegalovirus exposure and HLA in healthy donors. PCR was performed using 60 Vbeta and 13 Jbeta primers. Assay: immunoSEQ multiplex PCR; the TCRdb copy retains only in-frame clones and omits some. The data contain 85,000 to 100,000 clones, about nine tenths of them singletons. The source material was PBMCs. These receptors were taken from a man aged 25 to 40 in good health and CMV-seropositive.

The CDR3 nucleotides read TGTGCCAGCAAGGGACAGGGGGGGAATTCACCCCTCCACTTT. Encoded protein: CASKGQGGNSPLHF. This chain links TRBV27 with TRBJ1-6; 11 bases line up with TRBD1. The CDR3 totals 14 residues. Trimming took 7 bases from V and 7 from J; bases not matched to a gene: 3. CDR1 and CDR2 from the germline V gene are MNHEY and SMNVEV (reference sequence).

This clone appeared a single time. This rearrangement joins TRBV19 to TRBJ1-1; possibly TRBD1 for D (6 bases). From germline, CDR1 is LNHDA and CDR2 SQIVND (reference sequence). This CDR3 region has 13 residues. Trimming cost V 7 bases and J 4 bases, with 13 bases left between them. The CDR3 sequence: CASKAGGATEAFF. In DNA form, the CDR3 reads TGTGCCAGTAAAGCGGGGGGGGCCACTGAAGCTTTCTTT. Full variable domain (outside the CDR3, taken from reference TRBV19 and TRBJ1-1): DGGITQSPKYLFRKEGQNVTLSCEQNLNHDAMYWYRQDPGQGLRLIYYSQIVNDFQKGDIAEGYSVSREKKESFPLTVTSAQKNPTAFYLCASKAGGATEAFFGQGTRLTVV.

The rearrangement links TRBV5-5 to TRBJ1-1; 8 bases are shared with TRBD1. With V trimmed by 5 bases and J by 4 bases, 7 bases remained unmatched. CDR3 length: 14 residues. CDR1 is SGHKS, CDR2 YYEKEE, per germline (reference sequence). CDR3 sequence reads: CASSSSTGVTEAFF. In DNA, the CDR3 is TGTGCCAGCAGTTCCTCGACAGGGGTCACTGAAGCTTTCTTT. The full variable domain, rest sourced from reference TRBV5-5 and TRBJ1-1, is DAGVTQSPTHLIKTRGQQVTLRCSPISGHKSVSWYQQVLGQGPQFIFQYYEKEERGRGNFPDRFSARQFPNYSSELNVNALLLGDSALYLCASSSSTGVTEAFFGQGTRLTVV.

The chain recombines TRBV11-2 with TRBJ1-2; D might be TRBD1 (6 bases). CDR3 length equals 15 residues. Deletions cut 1 base from V and 2 bases from J, with 11 bases between. Germline V gene sequence: CDR1 SGHAT, CDR2 FQNNGV. CDR3 protein: CASSLGGGQNYGYTF. The CDR3 DNA reads as TGTGCCAGCAGCTTAGGCGGGGGCCAGAACTATGGCTACACCTTC.

The chain employs TRBV30 and TRBJ2-7; 8 bases fit TRBD1. The germline CDR1 and CDR2 sequences are GTSNPN and SVGIG (reference sequence). CDR3 length: 13 residues. The J segment lost 3 bases and the V segment lost 7 bases, leaving 8 bases of the junction unmatched. In DNA, the CDR3 is TGTGCCTCAAACAGGGGGTCTGGCTACGAGCAGTACTTC. It translates to CASNRGSGYEQYF.

The chain links TRBV9 to TRBJ2-2, with D tentatively TRBD1 (5 bases). The CDR3 is 14 amino acids. V dropped 5 bases and J dropped 1 base, with 9 bases sitting between them. Germline V gene lookup returns CDR1 SGDLS and CDR2 YYNGEE. CDR3 sequence reads: CASRDTGNTGELFF. The CDR3 DNA is TGTGCCAGCAGGGACACGGGGAACACCGGGGAGCTGTTTTTT.

The rearrangement links TRBV7-9 to TRBJ1-1, with D uncertain. Trimming removed 5 bases at V and 4 bases at J, with 11 bases between. The CDR3 runs to 13 residues. The germline V gene encodes CDR1 SEHNR and CDR2 FQNEAQ (reference sequence). The CDR3: CASSVALRTEAFF. The CDR3 nucleotides are TGTGCCAGCAGCGTCGCCTTGCGCACTGAAGCTTTCTTT.

Here the CDR3 DNA reads TGTGCCAGCAGTATTCGGGTCCCACAAGATACGCAGTATTTT. This encodes CASSIRVPQDTQYF. The V call is TRBV6-5, the J call TRBJ2-3; D not resolved. V was trimmed by 5 bases and J by 5 bases, leaving 14 bases between them. The CDR3 sequence is 14 residues long. Germline-derived CDR1 and CDR2 are MNHEY and SVGAGI.

The rearrangement links TRBV15 to TRBJ2-3; 11 bases are shared with TRBD1. The CDR3 has 14 residues. CDR1 is LNHNV and CDR2 is YYDKDF in the germline V gene (reference sequence). V was pared by 3 bases and J by 5 bases, with 1 base of the junction left unmatched. CDR3 coding DNA: TGTGCCACCAGCAGGGACAGGGGGCTAGATACGCAGTATTTT. Translated, it gives CATSRDRGLDTQYF.

The gene calls are TRBV28 and TRBJ1-5; D uncertain. Germline V gives CDR1 MDHEN, CDR2 SYDVKM. Trimming took off 5 bases at V and 3 bases at J, with 17 bases between the two ends. The CDR3 runs to 16 residues. The CDR3 DNA reads TGTGCCAGCAGTATTAAGACGCGCGGCGTCAATCAGCCCCAGCATTTT. This encodes CASSIKTRGVNQPQHF.

The rearrangement links TRBV10-3 to TRBJ2-7; D remains ambiguous. Germline V gene data show CDR1 as ENHRY and CDR2 as SYGVKD. Trimming shortened V by 3 bases and J by 8 bases, and 8 bases separated the two germline ends. The CDR3 consists of 11 residues. In DNA, the CDR3 is TGTGCCATCAGTGACCTTGAGAAGCAGTACTTC. Its protein is CAISDLEKQYF.

V usage is TRBV14 and J usage is TRBJ2-1, with 12 bases fitting TRBD2. The J segment lost 8 bases and the V segment lost 1 base, leaving 3 bases of the junction unmatched. The germline gives CDR1 SGHDN, CDR2 FVKESK. The CDR3 covers 15 residues. CDR3 sequence (DNA): TGTGCCAGCAGCCAAGCTAGCGGGAGGGGGTATGAGCAGTTCTTC. This sequence encodes CASSQASGRGYEQFF.

The gene calls are TRBV5-4 and TRBJ2-2, with 7 bases aligning to TRBD1. The CDR3 has 15 residues. The V gene's germline CDR1 is SGHNT and CDR2 YYREEE (reference sequence). The V segment lost 4 bases and the J segment 7 bases; nucleotides outside the gene matches: 10. The CDR3, as DNA: TGTGCCAGCAGCCTAGACAGGGAAGAACACGGGGAGCTGTTTTTT. Protein sequence: CASSLDREEHGELFF.

V and J are TRBV6-1 and TRBJ2-7; 9 nucleotides align to TRBD1. CDR1 is MNHNS, CDR2 SASEGT, per germline. J gave up 3 bases and V 1 base, and 13 bases lay outside the gene matches. The CDR3 runs to 18 residues. CDR3 sequence reads: CASSEGWNIMTGGYEQYF. Written as DNA, the CDR3 is TGTGCCAGCAGTGAAGGGTGGAACATCATGACAGGGGGCTACGAGCAGTACTTC.

This clone appeared a few times. The V and J genes are TRBV6-6 and TRBJ1-5; D is perhaps TRBD1 (6 bases). CDR3 length equals 13 residues. Per the germline V gene, CDR1 is MNHNY and CDR2 is SVGAGI (reference sequence). The V and J ends lost 6 bases and 3 bases respectively, with 9 bases between them. CDR3 nucleotide sequence: TGTGCCAGCAGCCCAGGGGTCAATCAGCCCCAGCATTTT. Residues: CASSPGVNQPQHF.

The CDR3 spells CASSLSPRANYGYTF. In DNA, the CDR3 is TGTGCCAGCAGTTTATCGCCCAGGGCGAACTATGGCTACACCTTC. The chain combines TRBV27 with TRBJ1-2, with D perhaps TRBD1 (5 bases). Per germline, CDR1 MNHEY and CDR2 SMNVEV (reference sequence). This CDR3 spans 15 amino acids. Trimming took 0 bases from V and 2 from J, leaving 10 bases between them.

V and J are TRBV29-1 and TRBJ2-7, with TRBD1 as a possible D gene (6 bases). Germline V lookup: CDR1 SQVTM, CDR2 ANQGSEA. Trimming shortened V by 6 bases and J by 0 bases, and 18 bases separated the two germline ends. There are 15 residues in the CDR3. CDR3 bases: TGCAGCGTCGAAACGACAGGCCCTACCTCCTACGAGCAGTACTTC. Residues: CSVETTGPTSYEQYF.

This clone was counted a few times. The rearrangement joins TRBV6-1 to TRBJ2-1; tentative D call: TRBD1 (5 bases). CDR3 length: 14 residues. Trimming shortened V by 1 base and J by 8 bases, and 12 bases separated the two germline ends. Germline assignment: CDR1 MNHNS and CDR2 SASEGT. CDR3 in DNA: TGTGCCAGCAGTGAAGTTCCAGGGCTCGATGAGCAGTTCTTC. It encodes CASSEVPGLDEQFF.

This clone was counted once. The chain employs TRBV30 and TRBJ2-1, with D maybe TRBD2 (7 bases). V shed 3 bases and J shed 7 bases, with 16 bases lying between them. This CDR3 is built from 14 residues. Germline CDR1 GTSNPN, CDR2 SVGIG (reference sequence). CDR3 sequence: CAWRGAGVGNEQFF. In DNA, the CDR3 is TGTGCCTGGAGGGGGGCGGGAGTGGGGAATGAGCAGTTCTTC.

The V and J genes are TRBV5-1 and TRBJ2-5; 11 nucleotides agree with TRBD2. The V and J ends lost 4 bases and 4 bases, in that order; junction bases with no gene match: 6. Germline assignment: CDR1 SGHRS and CDR2 YFSETQ. The CDR3 loop spans 15 amino acids. The DNA for the CDR3 is TGCGCCAGCAGCCTTGGACTAGCGGGTCGAGAGACCCAGTACTTC. It yields the protein CASSLGLAGRETQYF. The full variable domain, with the rest looked up from reference TRBV5-1 and TRBJ2-5, is KAGVTQTPRYLIKTRGQQVTLSCSPISGHRSVSWYQQTPGQGLQFLFEYFSETQRNKGNFPGRFSGRQFSNSRSEMNVSTLELGDSALYLCASSLGLAGRETQYFGPGTRLLVL.

This sequence joins TRBV7-9 and TRBJ1-2; tentative D call: TRBD1 (6 bases). Germline V gene data show CDR1 as SEHNR and CDR2 as FQNEAQ (reference sequence). This CDR3 region has 17 residues. Trimming shortened V by 6 bases and J by 4 bases, and 24 bases separated the two germline ends. CDR3 protein: CASSSSSGQYLIYGYTF. The CDR3 nucleotides are TGTGCCAGCAGTTCCTCCTCTGGACAGTATCTAATCTATGGCTACACCTTC.

The chain recombines TRBV28 with TRBJ2-5, with 7 nucleotides matching TRBD2. The CDR3 has 15 residues. The germline V gene has CDR1 MDHEN and CDR2 SYDVKM. The J segment lost 2 bases and the V segment lost 5 bases, leaving 8 bases of the junction unmatched. The CDR3 nucleotides are TGTGCCAGCAGTCCACCGGGACTACAGCAAGAGACCCAGTACTTC. Protein product: CASSPPGLQQETQYF. Together with reference TRBV28 and TRBJ2-5, the CDR3 gives the full variable domain: DVKVTQSSRYLVKRTGEKVFLECVQDMDHENMFWYRQDPGLGLRLIYFSYDVKMKEKGDIPEGYSVSREKKERFSLILESASTNQTSMYLCASSPPGLQQETQYFGPGTRLLVL.

In its sample, this clone was seen a few times. The chain couples TRBV7-2 to TRBJ1-1, with D possibly matching TRBD1 (5 bases). Trimming removed 5 bases from V and 4 bases from J, with 20 bases in between. There are 16 residues in the CDR3. Germline V gene lookup returns CDR1 SGHTA and CDR2 FQGNSA. CDR3 protein: CASSPPRAREATEAFF. DNA of the CDR3: TGTGCCAGCAGCCCACCCCGGGCCAGGGAGGCCACTGAAGCTTTCTTT.

The chain couples TRBV5-4 to TRBJ1-2; TRBD1 matches at 7 bases. CDR1 and CDR2 (germline): SGHNT, YYREEE (reference sequence). The CDR3 runs 13 residues. V gave up 0 bases and J gave up 7 bases; unmatched junction bases: 3. The CDR3 coding sequence is TGTGCCAGCAGCTTGGAGGGGGCGCGTGGCTACACCTTC. Its translation: CASSLEGARGYTF.

V is TRBV5-1 and J is TRBJ2-3; 9 bases match TRBD2. The CDR3 totals 16 residues. The V gene's germline CDR1 is SGHRS and CDR2 YFSETQ. The V and J ends lost 4 bases and 2 bases, in that order; junction bases with no gene match: 8. Here the CDR3 DNA reads TGCGCCAGCAGCCCGGGCGGCGGGAGGGCCACAGATACGCAGTATTTT. Its protein is CASSPGGGRATDTQYF.

There are a few counts of this clone. The V gene is TRBV13, the J gene TRBJ2-1; no definite D call. Germline values: CDR1 PRHDT, CDR2 FYEKMQ (reference sequence). The CDR3 runs 11 residues. Trimming pared 3 bases from V and 6 bases from J, leaving 3 bases between. The CDR3 DNA reads TGTGCCAGCAGCTTCATCAATGAGCAGTTCTTC. It encodes CASSFINEQFF.

This clone was recorded a few times. The chain couples TRBV2 to TRBJ1-1, with D possibly matching TRBD1 (5 bases). The ends were cut back, 6 bases at V and 5 bases at J, with 13 bases in the middle. CDR1 is SNHLY and CDR2 is FYNNEI in the germline V gene. The length of the CDR3 is 13 residues. DNA of the CDR3: TGTGCCAGCAGCGCCAGGGTGGAGACTGAAGCTTTCTTT. It translates to CASSARVETEAFF. Drawing the rest from reference TRBV2 and TRBJ1-1, the complete variable domain is EPEVTQTPSHQVTQMGQEVILRCVPISNHLYFYWYRQILGQKVEFLVSFYNNEISEKSEIFDDQFSVERPDGSNFTLKIRSTKLEDSAMYFCASSARVETEAFFGQGTRLTVV.